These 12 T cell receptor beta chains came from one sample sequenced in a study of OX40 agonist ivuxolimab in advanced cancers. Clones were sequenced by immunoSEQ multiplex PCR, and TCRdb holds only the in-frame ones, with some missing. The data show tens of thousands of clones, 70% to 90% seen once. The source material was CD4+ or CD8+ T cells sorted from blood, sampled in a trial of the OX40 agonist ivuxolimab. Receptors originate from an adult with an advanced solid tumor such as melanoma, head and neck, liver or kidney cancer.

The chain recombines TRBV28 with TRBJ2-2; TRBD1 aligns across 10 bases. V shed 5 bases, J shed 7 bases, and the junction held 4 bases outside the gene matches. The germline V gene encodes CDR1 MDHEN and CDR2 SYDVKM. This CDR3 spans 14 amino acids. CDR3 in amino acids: CASSPRDRGGELFF. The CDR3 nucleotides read TGTGCCAGCAGTCCCCGGGACAGGGGCGGGGAGCTGTTTTTT.

The CDR3 DNA follows: TGTGCCAGCAGTTCCCCCCTTAACACTGAAGCTTTCTTT. It is translated as CASSSPLNTEAFF. The V call is TRBV6-6, the J call TRBJ1-1; no clear D gene. V lost 4 bases to trimming and J lost 2 bases, with 8 bases between them. The CDR3 runs to 13 residues. Germline V gene sequence: CDR1 MNHNY, CDR2 SVGAGI (reference sequence).

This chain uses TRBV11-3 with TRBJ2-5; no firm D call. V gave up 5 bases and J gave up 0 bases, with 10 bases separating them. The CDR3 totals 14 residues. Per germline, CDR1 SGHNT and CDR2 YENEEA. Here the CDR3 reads CASSPRQYQETQYF. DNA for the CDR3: TGTGCCAGCAGCCCACGGCAATACCAAGAGACCCAGTACTTC.

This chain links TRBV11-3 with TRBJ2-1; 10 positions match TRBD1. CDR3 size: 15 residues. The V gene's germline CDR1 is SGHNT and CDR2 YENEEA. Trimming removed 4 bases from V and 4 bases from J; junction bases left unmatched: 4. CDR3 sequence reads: CASSSTGGLYNEQFF. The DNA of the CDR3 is TGTGCCAGCAGCTCGACAGGGGGCCTTTACAATGAGCAGTTCTTC.

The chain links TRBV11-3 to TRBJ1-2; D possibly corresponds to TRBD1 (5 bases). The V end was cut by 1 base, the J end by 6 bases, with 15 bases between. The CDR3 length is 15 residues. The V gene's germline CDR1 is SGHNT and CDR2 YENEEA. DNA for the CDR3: TGTGCCAGCAGCTTAGTCTTCGGGACGGACCATGGCTACACCTTC. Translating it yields CASSLVFGTDHGYTF.

The CDR3 DNA follows: TGTGCCAGCAGCTCCGCCGCCGATCACCGTGGGGGGACAGTAAGGTACTTC. This translates into CASSSAADHRGGTVRYF. V usage is TRBV7-9 and J usage is TRBJ2-7, with D possibly matching TRBD1 (7 bases). V lost 4 bases and J 12 bases, leaving 31 bases between the germline ends. Germline CDR1 SEHNR, CDR2 FQNEAQ (reference sequence). CDR3 length: 17 amino acids. Variable domain in full (rest from reference TRBV7-9 and TRBJ2-7): DTGVSQNPRHKITKRGQNVTFRCDPISEHNRLYWYRQTLGQGPEFLTYFQNEAQLEKSRLLSDRFSAERPKGSFSTLEIQRTEQGDSAMYLCASSSAADHRGGTVRYFGPGTRLTVT.

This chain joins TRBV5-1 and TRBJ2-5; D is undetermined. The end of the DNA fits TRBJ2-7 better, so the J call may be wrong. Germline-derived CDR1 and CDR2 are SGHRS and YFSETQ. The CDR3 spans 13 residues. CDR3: CASSIAVSYEQYF. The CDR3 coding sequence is TGCGCCAGCAGCATTGCAGTCTCCTACGAGCAGTACTTC.

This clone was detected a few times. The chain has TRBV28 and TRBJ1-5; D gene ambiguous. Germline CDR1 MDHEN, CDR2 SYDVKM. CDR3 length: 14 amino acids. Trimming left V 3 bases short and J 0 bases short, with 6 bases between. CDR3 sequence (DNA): TGTGCCAGCAGTTTTTTGAATAGCAATCAGCCCCAGCATTTT. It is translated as CASSFLNSNQPQHF. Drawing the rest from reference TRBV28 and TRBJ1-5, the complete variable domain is DVKVTQSSRYLVKRTGEKVFLECVQDMDHENMFWYRQDPGLGLRLIYFSYDVKMKEKGDIPEGYSVSREKKERFSLILESASTNQTSMYLCASSFLNSNQPQHFGDGTRLSIL.

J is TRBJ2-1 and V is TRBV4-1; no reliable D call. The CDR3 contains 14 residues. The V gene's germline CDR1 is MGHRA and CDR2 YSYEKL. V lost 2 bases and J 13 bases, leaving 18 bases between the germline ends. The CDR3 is CASSQRMELTPQFF. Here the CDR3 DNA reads TGCGCCAGCAGCCAAAGGATGGAACTGACACCCCAGTTCTTC.

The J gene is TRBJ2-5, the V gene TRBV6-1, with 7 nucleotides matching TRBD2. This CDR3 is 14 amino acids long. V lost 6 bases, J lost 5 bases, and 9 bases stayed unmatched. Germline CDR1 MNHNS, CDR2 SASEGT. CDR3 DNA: TGTGCCAGCAGCCTAAGACTGGGAGGGGAGACCCAGTACTTC. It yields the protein CASSLRLGGETQYF.

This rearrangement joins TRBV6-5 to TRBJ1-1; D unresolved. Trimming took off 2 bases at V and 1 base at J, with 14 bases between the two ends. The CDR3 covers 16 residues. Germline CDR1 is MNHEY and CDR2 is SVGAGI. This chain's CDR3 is CASSYDGGRRNTEAFF. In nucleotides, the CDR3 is TGTGCCAGCAGTTACGACGGAGGAAGGAGGAACACTGAAGCTTTCTTT.

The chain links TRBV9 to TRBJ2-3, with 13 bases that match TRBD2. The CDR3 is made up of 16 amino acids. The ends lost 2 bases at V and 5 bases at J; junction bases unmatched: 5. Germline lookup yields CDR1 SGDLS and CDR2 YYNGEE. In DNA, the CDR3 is TGTGCCAGCAGCGTTTCCGGGACTAGCGGGGTAGATACGCAGTATTTT. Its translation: CASSVSGTSGVDTQYF. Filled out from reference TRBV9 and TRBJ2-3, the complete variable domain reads DSGVTQTPKHLITATGQRVTLRCSPRSGDLSVYWYQQSLDQGLQFLIQYYNGEERAKGNILERFSAQQFPDLHSELNLSSLELGDSALYFCASSVSGTSGVDTQYFGPGTRLTVL.